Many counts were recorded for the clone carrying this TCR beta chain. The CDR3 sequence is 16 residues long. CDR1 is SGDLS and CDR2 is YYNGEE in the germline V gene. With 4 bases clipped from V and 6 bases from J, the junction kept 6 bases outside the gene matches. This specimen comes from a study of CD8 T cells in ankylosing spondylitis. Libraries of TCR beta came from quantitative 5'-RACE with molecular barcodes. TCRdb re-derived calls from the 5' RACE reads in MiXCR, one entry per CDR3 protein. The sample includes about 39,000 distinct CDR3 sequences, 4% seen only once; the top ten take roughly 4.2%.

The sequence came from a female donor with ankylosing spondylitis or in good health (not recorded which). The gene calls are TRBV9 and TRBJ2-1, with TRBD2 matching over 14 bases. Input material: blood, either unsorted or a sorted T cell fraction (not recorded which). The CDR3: CASSFTGTSGGNEQFF. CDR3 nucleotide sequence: TGTGCCAGCAGCTTTACCGGGACTAGCGGGGGCAATGAGCAGTTCTTC.